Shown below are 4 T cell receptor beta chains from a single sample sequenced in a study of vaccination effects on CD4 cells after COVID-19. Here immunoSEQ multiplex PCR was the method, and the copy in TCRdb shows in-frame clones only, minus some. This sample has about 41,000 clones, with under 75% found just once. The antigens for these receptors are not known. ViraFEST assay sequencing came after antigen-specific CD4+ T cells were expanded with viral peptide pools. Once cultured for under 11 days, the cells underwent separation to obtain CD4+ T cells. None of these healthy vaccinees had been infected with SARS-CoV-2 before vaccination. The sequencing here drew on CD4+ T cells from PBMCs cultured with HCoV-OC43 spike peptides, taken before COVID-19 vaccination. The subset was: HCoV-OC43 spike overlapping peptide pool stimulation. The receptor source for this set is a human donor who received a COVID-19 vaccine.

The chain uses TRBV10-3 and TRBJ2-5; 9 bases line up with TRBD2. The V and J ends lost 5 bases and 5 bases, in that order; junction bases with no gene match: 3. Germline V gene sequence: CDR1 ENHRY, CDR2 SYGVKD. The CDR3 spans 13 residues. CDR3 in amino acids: CAISQRGEETQYF. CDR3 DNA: TGTGCCATCAGTCAGCGGGGGGAGGAGACCCAGTACTTC.

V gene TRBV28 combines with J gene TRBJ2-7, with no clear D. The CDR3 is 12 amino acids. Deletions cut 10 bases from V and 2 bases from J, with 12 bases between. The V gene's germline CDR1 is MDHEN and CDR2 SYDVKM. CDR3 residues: CAIGARTYEQYF. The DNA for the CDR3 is TGTGCCATAGGTGCCAGAACCTACGAGCAGTACTTC.

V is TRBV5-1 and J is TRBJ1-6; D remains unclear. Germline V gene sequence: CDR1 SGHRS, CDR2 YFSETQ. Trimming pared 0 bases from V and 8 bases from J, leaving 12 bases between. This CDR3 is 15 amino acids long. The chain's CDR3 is CASSLGQGRYSPLHF. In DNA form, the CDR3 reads TGCGCCAGCAGCTTGGGCCAAGGGCGGTATTCACCCCTCCACTTT.

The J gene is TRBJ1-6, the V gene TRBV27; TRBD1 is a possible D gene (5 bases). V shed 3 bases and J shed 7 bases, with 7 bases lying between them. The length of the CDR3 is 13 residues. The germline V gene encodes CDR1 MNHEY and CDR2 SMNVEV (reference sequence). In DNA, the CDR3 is TGTGCCAGCAGTTTCCGACAGAATTCACCCCTCCACTTT. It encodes CASSFRQNSPLHF.